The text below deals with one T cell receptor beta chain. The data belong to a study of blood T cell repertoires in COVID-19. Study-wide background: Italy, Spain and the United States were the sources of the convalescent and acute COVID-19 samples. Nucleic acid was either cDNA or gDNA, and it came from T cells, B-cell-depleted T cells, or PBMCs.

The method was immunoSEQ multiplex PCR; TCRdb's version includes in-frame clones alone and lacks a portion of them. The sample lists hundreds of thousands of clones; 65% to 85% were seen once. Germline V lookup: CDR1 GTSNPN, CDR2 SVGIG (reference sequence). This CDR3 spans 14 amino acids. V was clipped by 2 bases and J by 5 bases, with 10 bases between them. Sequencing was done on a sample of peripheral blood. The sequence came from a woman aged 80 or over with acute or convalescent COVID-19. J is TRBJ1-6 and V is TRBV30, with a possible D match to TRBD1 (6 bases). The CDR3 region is CAWSKGQDNSPLHF. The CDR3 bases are TGTGCCTGGAGTAAGGGACAAGATAATTCACCCCTCCACTTT.